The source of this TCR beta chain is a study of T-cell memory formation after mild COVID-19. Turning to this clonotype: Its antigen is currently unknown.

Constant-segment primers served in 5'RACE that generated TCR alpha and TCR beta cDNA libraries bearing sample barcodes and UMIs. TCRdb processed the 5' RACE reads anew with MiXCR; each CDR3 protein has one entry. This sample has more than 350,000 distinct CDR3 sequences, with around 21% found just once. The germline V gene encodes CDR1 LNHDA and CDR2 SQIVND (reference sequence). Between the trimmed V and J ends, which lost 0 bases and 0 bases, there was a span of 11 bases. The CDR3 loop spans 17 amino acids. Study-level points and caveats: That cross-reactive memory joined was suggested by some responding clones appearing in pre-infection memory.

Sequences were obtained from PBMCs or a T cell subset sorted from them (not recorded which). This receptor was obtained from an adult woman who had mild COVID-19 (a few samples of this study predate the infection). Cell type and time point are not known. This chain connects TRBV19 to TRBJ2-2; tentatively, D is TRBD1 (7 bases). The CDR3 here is CASSIDPGGPNTGELFF. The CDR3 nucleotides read TGTGCCAGTAGTATAGATCCAGGGGGGCCGAACACCGGGGAGCTGTTTTTT.